The sequence of this T cell receptor beta chain was determined in a study of shared clonotypes between healthy human individuals. Whole-study findings and limits: The study found lower generation probabilities in non-shared clonotypes than in those shared by all four donors. For naive CD4 cells, approximately 4.8% of clonotypes were shared across a few donors.

The study ran the assay at deep level. Measured with immunoSEQ multiplex PCR; TCRdb has only the in-frame clones, and not every one. This sample has hundreds of thousands of clones, with 92% found just once. Naive CD8 isolation took CD45RO-negative cells positively selected for CCR7 and excluded terminally differentiated effector memory CD45RA+ cells. All donors qualified as healthy HIV-negative adults and had experienced no recent acute infections or vaccinations. Concerning this clone: Its antigen is unknown.

J lost 2 bases, V lost 6 bases, and 13 bases had no gene match. The germline V gene encodes CDR1 MDHEN and CDR2 SYDVKM. The length of the CDR3 is 17 residues. The source is a man aged 30-40 years in good health. The J gene is TRBJ2-3, the V gene TRBV28; 8 positions match TRBD1. Sequencing was done on a sample of naive CD8+ T cells sorted from blood. CDR3 in amino acids: CASSQRRTGFLTDTQYF. The CDR3 region has the DNA TGTGCCAGCAGCCAACGTAGGACAGGGTTCCTCACAGATACGCAGTATTTT.